Presented here are 31 T cell receptor beta chains from one specimen sequenced in a study of T cell changes during pregnancy in multiple sclerosis. Measured with immunoSEQ multiplex PCR; TCRdb has only the in-frame clones, and not every one. The data show about 38,000 clones, with roughly nine tenths seen just once and roughly 6.1% held by the top ten. The sample here was CD8+ T cells from peripheral blood mononuclear cells, taken in the second trimester of pregnancy. The receptors were sampled from a female donor with multiple sclerosis, enrolled in a pregnancy study.

The rearrangement joins TRBV21-1 to TRBJ1-5; no check of the table's D call, TRBD1, against the DNA was made. TRBV21-1 is recorded as a pseudogene. This CDR3 contains 17 residues. The CDR3: CASSKGIGQLGNQPQHF. The CDR3 coding sequence is TGTGCCAGCAGCAAAGGGATTGGGCAGCTGGGCAATCAGCCCCAGCATTTT.

V is TRBV4-1 and J is TRBJ2-7; 9 bases are shared with TRBD2. This CDR3 contains 15 residues. The V segment lost 0 bases and the J segment 4 bases; nucleotides outside the gene matches: 4. Germline loops: CDR1 MGHRA, CDR2 YSYEKL. DNA for the CDR3: TGCGCCAGCAGCCAAGAGGGTAGCGGGAGTTACGAGCAGTACTTC. Protein product: CASSQEGSGSYEQYF.

CDR3 residues: CASSQSYRDCEQYF. The CDR3 coding sequence is TGCGCCAGCAGTCAATCCTACAGGGATTGCGAGCAGTACTTC. The chain carries TRBV23-1 and TRBJ2-7; a weak D match, TRBD1 (6 bases). TRBV23-1 is marked as an open reading frame, function uncertain. V was cut by 0 bases and J by 6 bases, with 12 bases left in between. The CDR3 has 14 amino acids.

The gene calls are TRBV6-1 and TRBJ1-2; tentative D call: TRBD1 (6 bases). In germline, CDR1 is MNHNS, CDR2 SASEGT. Trimming stripped 6 bases from V and 0 bases from J, with 11 bases between. This CDR3 contains 14 residues. The CDR3, as DNA: TGTGCCAGCAGGAGACAGGATTCTAACTATGGCTACACCTTC. Amino acid sequence: CASRRQDSNYGYTF.

The chain uses TRBV10-3 and TRBJ2-3, with D maybe TRBD1 (5 bases). CDR3 length: 12 amino acids. Germline CDR1 ENHRY, CDR2 SYGVKD. CDR3 sequence (DNA): TGTGCTTCCCAGGACAACACAGATACGCAGTATTTT. This encodes CASQDNTDTQYF.

The chain links TRBV30 to TRBJ2-7; a weak D match, TRBD1 (6 bases). Between the trimmed V and J ends, which lost 3 bases and 0 bases, there was a span of 15 bases. The CDR3 spans 15 residues. Germline lookup yields CDR1 GTSNPN and CDR2 SVGIG (reference sequence). In nucleotides, the CDR3 is TGTGCCTGGAGCGGACTTGACAGGCCCTCCTACGAGCAGTACTTC. Translation: CAWSGLDRPSYEQYF.

The genes are TRBV13 and TRBJ2-3; a possible D gene is TRBD2 (7 bases). V lost 2 bases and J lost 4, with 16 bases in between. Germline CDR1 PRHDT, CDR2 FYEKMQ (reference sequence). CDR3 length equals 16 residues. CDR3 in amino acids: CASSLRGEGSADTQYF. The CDR3 DNA reads as TGTGCCAGCAGCTTAAGGGGGGAGGGCAGCGCAGATACGCAGTATTTT.

This chain links TRBV4-2 with TRBJ1-5, with a possible D match to TRBD1 (5 bases). Germline-derived CDR1 and CDR2 are LGHNA and YNFKEQ. The CDR3 contains 15 residues. Deletions cut 0 bases from V and 6 bases from J, with 12 bases between. The CDR3 loop is CASSQERGGVQPQHF. The CDR3 coding sequence is TGTGCCAGCAGCCAAGAGCGGGGGGGGGTTCAGCCCCAGCATTTT.

In DNA, the CDR3 is TGTGCCAGCAGCGGGCGACAGGGCACCCCTATGGGCGAGCAGTACTTC. Encoded protein: CASSGRQGTPMGEQYF. The chain employs TRBV5-4 and TRBJ2-7, with 7 bases matching TRBD1. This CDR3 has 16 amino acids. J was trimmed by 6 bases and V by 4 bases; bases with no gene match: 16. The germline V gene encodes CDR1 SGHNT and CDR2 YYREEE (reference sequence).

This sequence joins TRBV19 and TRBJ2-7; 12 bases are a match to TRBD2. The CDR3 covers 17 residues. Germline assignment: CDR1 LNHDA and CDR2 SQIVND (reference sequence). V shed 5 bases and J 0 bases; nucleotides not matched to a gene: 8. The CDR3 region has the DNA TGTGCCAGTAGTTCGACTAGCGGGGGCCTCAGCTCCTACGAGCAGTACTTC. This sequence encodes CASSSTSGGLSSYEQYF.

The chain combines TRBV6-6 with TRBJ1-3; no reliable D call. The CDR3 spans 15 residues. V was trimmed by 2 bases and J by 0 bases, leaving 8 bases between them. Germline V CDR1 and CDR2: MNHNY, SVGAGI (reference sequence). This chain's CDR3 is CASSYPPGSGNTIYF. DNA of the CDR3: TGTGCCAGCAGTTACCCGCCAGGCTCTGGAAACACCATATATTTT.

This rearrangement joins TRBV30 to TRBJ1-1; TRBD1 matches at 8 bases. CDR3 length: 15 amino acids. Germline assignment: CDR1 GTSNPN and CDR2 SVGIG (reference sequence). The junction had 11 bases not matched to a gene; V was cut back by 4 bases and J by 4 bases. CDR3 protein: CAWKSVRDRSTEAFF. CDR3 nucleotides: TGTGCCTGGAAATCCGTCCGGGACAGGTCCACTGAAGCTTTCTTT.

V usage is TRBV2 and J usage is TRBJ2-7, with 9 bases aligning to TRBD1. CDR1 and CDR2 (germline): SNHLY, FYNNEI. The CDR3 consists of 14 residues. The trim removed 5 bases at V and 2 bases at J, leaving 4 bases unmatched. The CDR3 sequence is CASSPGQGTYEQYF. DNA of the CDR3: TGTGCCAGCAGTCCGGGACAGGGAACCTACGAGCAGTACTTC.

The rearrangement joins TRBV4-1 to TRBJ2-7, with 8 bases fitting TRBD2. The CDR3 consists of 14 residues. Germline V gives CDR1 MGHRA, CDR2 YSYEKL. J gave up 3 bases and V 5 bases, and 6 bases lay outside the gene matches. In DNA, the CDR3 is TGCGCCAGCAGCACTACTAGCGGAGGCTACGAGCAGTACTTC. Amino acids: CASSTTSGGYEQYF.

The CDR3 nucleotides are TGCGCCAGCAGCTTGAGTCGGGAGGGAGCCTACGAGCAGTACTTC. This encodes CASSLSREGAYEQYF. The gene calls are TRBV5-1 and TRBJ2-7, with 8 positions matching TRBD2. Germline V CDR1 and CDR2: SGHRS, YFSETQ. This CDR3 comprises 15 residues. The junction had 5 bases not matched to a gene; V was cut back by 1 base and J by 2 bases.

There are a few counts of this clone. The chain uses TRBV4-2 and TRBJ2-3, with TRBD2 matching 12 bases. The CDR3 is made up of 16 amino acids. Germline assignment: CDR1 LGHNA and CDR2 YNFKEQ. Trimming cost V 0 bases and J 5 bases; bases outside gene matches: 3. The CDR3 region is CASSQELAGGIDTQYF. Here the CDR3 DNA reads TGTGCCAGCAGCCAAGAGCTAGCGGGGGGGATAGATACGCAGTATTTT.

This clone was found once. This chain connects TRBV15 to TRBJ1-2; possible D gene TRBD1, 5 bases. This CDR3 comprises 16 residues. V was cut by 1 base and J by 3 bases, with 15 bases left in between. Germline assignment: CDR1 LNHNV and CDR2 YYDKDF (reference sequence). The CDR3 region is CATSRGTMTAYYGYTF. The DNA for the CDR3 is TGTGCCACCAGCAGAGGAACAATGACAGCTTACTATGGCTACACCTTC.

The genes are TRBV16 and TRBJ1-5; unclear D gene. Trimming pared 4 bases from V and 0 bases from J, leaving 4 bases between. CDR3 length: 13 amino acids. Germline CDR1 is KGHSY and CDR2 is FQNENV. CDR3 in amino acids: CASSLNSNQPQHF. The CDR3 DNA sequence: TGTGCCAGCAGCCTAAATAGCAATCAGCCCCAGCATTTT.

The rearrangement joins TRBV27 to TRBJ1-1; D gene ambiguous. Germline assignment: CDR1 MNHEY and CDR2 SMNVEV (reference sequence). The CDR3 loop spans 13 amino acids. The V and J ends lost 3 bases and 6 bases respectively, with 11 bases between them. The CDR3 region is CASSLGSIAEAFF. CDR3 sequence (DNA): TGTGCCAGCAGTTTGGGGAGTATCGCTGAAGCTTTCTTT.

The rearrangement uses TRBV4-3 and TRBJ2-7; 7 bases align to TRBD1. Germline CDR1 is LGHNA and CDR2 is YSLEER. Unmatched junction bases numbered 5, after V lost 0 bases and J lost 0 bases. This CDR3 region has 16 residues. Here the CDR3 DNA reads TGCGCCAGCAGCCAAGATCCCGGGGACAGCTCCTACGAGCAGTACTTC. Its translation: CASSQDPGDSSYEQYF.

The chain has TRBV5-1 and TRBJ2-2; 7 bases line up with TRBD1. The germline V gene has CDR1 SGHRS and CDR2 YFSETQ. There are 15 residues in the CDR3. V dropped 1 base and J dropped 1; count of bases not matched to a gene: 1. CDR3 nucleotides: TGCGCCAGCAGCTTGAACAGGGGGAACACCGGGGAGCTGTTTTTT. Amino acid sequence: CASSLNRGNTGELFF.

The rearrangement joins TRBV21-1 to TRBJ1-5; the table's D call, TRBD1, was not checked against the DNA. TRBV21-1 is shown as a pseudogene. CDR3 length equals 14 residues. The CDR3 DNA reads as TGTGCCAGCAGCAACAGGTCTAGCAATCAGCCCCAGCATTTT. Amino acids: CASSNRSSNQPQHF.

The rearrangement uses TRBV5-1 and TRBJ2-7, with D tentatively TRBD1 (6 bases). This CDR3 has 15 residues. From germline, CDR1 is SGHRS and CDR2 YFSETQ. The V gene lost 2 bases and the J gene lost 1 base, with 13 bases spanning the gap. The CDR3 reads CASSFTGTKSYEQYF. The CDR3, as DNA: TGCGCCAGCAGCTTTACCGGGACAAAGTCCTACGAGCAGTACTTC.

J is TRBJ1-4 and V is TRBV11-2; no definite D call. The CDR3 has 13 amino acids. The germline V gene has CDR1 SGHAT and CDR2 FQNNGV. Deletions cut 5 bases from V and 6 bases from J, with 10 bases between. The CDR3 bases are TGTGCCAGCAGCGGAGAGAACGATGAAAAACTGTTTTTT. This encodes CASSGENDEKLFF.

V is TRBV5-1 and J is TRBJ1-1; D unclear. CDR1 SGHRS and CDR2 YFSETQ come from the germline V gene. The CDR3 is 14 residues long. Trimming shortened V by 4 bases and J by 6 bases, and 16 bases separated the two germline ends. The CDR3 loop is CASSRTSGMAEAFF. As DNA, the CDR3 is TGCGCCAGCAGCCGGACGTCGGGGATGGCTGAAGCTTTCTTT.

The chain is built from TRBV5-1 and TRBJ2-2, with D perhaps TRBD2 (6 bases). Trimming removed 4 bases from V and 4 bases from J, with 17 bases in between. The CDR3 is made up of 16 amino acids. Germline CDR1 and CDR2: SGHRS and YFSETQ. CDR3 bases: TGCGCCAGCAGCCTGGGGCGGGGACGGGGCACCGGGGAGCTGTTTTTT. This translates into CASSLGRGRGTGELFF.

V is TRBV7-6 and J is TRBJ1-5; D unclear. V was shortened by 6 bases and J by 2 bases, with 11 bases between the two germline ends. CDR1 SGHVS and CDR2 FNYEAQ come from the germline V gene. CDR3 length: 14 amino acids. The CDR3 protein is CASSPSEGNQPQHF. The CDR3 DNA reads TGTGCCAGCAGTCCTTCCGAGGGCAATCAGCCCCAGCATTTT.

The chain employs TRBV29-1 and TRBJ2-5; D is perhaps TRBD2 (6 bases). The V gene's germline CDR1 is SQVTM and CDR2 ANQGSEA. Trimming removed 8 bases at V and 3 bases at J, with 10 bases between. The CDR3 loop spans 11 amino acids. The CDR3 bases are TGCAGCTTGACTAGGAAAGAGACCCAGTACTTC. Amino acids: CSLTRKETQYF.

This chain links TRBV4-3 with TRBJ2-2, with a tentative D call TRBD1 (6 bases). The CDR3 is 16 amino acids. CDR1 and CDR2 from the germline V gene are LGHNA and YSLEER. V was pared by 0 bases and J by 6 bases, with 14 bases between. CDR3 sequence (DNA): TGCGCCAGCAGCCAAGATGTTAGGGGGAAGGCCGGGGAGCTGTTTTTT. As protein: CASSQDVRGKAGELFF.

The rearrangement uses TRBV7-2 and TRBJ1-5, with no clear D. This CDR3 has 15 residues. The V end was cut by 6 bases, the J end by 0 bases, with 12 bases between. Looked up from germline, CDR1 is SGHTA and CDR2 is FQGNSA. The CDR3 nucleotides read TGTGCCAGCAGGGCGGAGAGTCTTAGCAATCAGCCCCAGCATTTT. It codes for CASRAESLSNQPQHF.

The CDR3: CASSVTGGEEEQYF. For the CDR3, the DNA is TGTGCCAGCAGCGTAACCGGGGGGGAGGAAGAGCAGTACTTC. The rearrangement joins TRBV9 to TRBJ2-7, with 8 positions matching TRBD2. Germline CDR1 is SGDLS and CDR2 is YYNGEE. This CDR3 is built from 14 residues. The junction had 7 bases not matched to a gene; V was cut back by 1 base and J by 7 bases.